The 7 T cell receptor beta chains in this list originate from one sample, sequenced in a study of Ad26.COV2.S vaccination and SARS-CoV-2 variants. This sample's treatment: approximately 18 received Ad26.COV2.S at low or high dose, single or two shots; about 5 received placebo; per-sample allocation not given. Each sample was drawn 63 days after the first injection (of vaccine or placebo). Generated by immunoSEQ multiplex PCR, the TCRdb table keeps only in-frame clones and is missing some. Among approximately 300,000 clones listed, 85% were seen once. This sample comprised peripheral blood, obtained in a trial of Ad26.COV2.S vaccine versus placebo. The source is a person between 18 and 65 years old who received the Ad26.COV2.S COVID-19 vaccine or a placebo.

CDR3 loop: CASSVLDFQETQYF. The CDR3 coding sequence is TGTGCCAGCAGCGTATTGGACTTTCAAGAGACCCAGTACTTC. This chain links TRBV9 with TRBJ2-5, with D maybe TRBD2 (5 bases). The CDR3 runs to 14 residues. CDR1 is SGDLS and CDR2 is YYNGEE in the germline V gene. Trimming took off 1 base at V and 2 bases at J, with 9 bases between the two ends.

The CDR3 spells CASTPEGGGLAKNIQYF. Here the CDR3 DNA reads TGTGCCAGTACCCCAGAAGGAGGGGGGCTAGCCAAAAACATTCAGTACTTC. The J gene is TRBJ2-4, the V gene TRBV19, with D perhaps matching TRBD1 or TRBD2 (6 bases each). CDR3 size: 17 residues. The germline V gene has CDR1 LNHDA and CDR2 SQIVND (reference sequence). V lost 7 bases and J lost 0, with 19 bases in between.

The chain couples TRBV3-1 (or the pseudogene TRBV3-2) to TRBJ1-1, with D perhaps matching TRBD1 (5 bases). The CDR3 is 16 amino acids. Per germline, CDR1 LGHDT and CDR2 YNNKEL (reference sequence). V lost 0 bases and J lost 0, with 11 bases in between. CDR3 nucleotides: TGTGCCAGCAGCCAAGATTTCGGACAAATGAACACTGAAGCTTTCTTT. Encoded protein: CASSQDFGQMNTEAFF.

The CDR3 is CASQYVGEQFF. DNA for the CDR3: TGTGCCAGCCAGTACGTAGGTGAGCAGTTCTTC. The chain combines TRBV12-3 or TRBV12-4 with TRBJ2-1; D call uncertain. There are 11 residues in the CDR3. V lost 8 bases, J lost 9 bases, and 11 bases lay in between.

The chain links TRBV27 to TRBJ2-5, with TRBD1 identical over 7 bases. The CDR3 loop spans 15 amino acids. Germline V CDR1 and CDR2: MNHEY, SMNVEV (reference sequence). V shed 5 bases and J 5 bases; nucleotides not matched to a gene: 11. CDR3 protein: CASSVGTEGRETQYF. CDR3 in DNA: TGTGCCAGCAGTGTCGGGACAGAGGGGCGGGAGACCCAGTACTTC.

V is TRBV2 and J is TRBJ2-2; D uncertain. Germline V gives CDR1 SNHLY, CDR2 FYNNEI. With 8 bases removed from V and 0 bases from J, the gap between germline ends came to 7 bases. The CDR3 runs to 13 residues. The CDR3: CASAVSNTGELFF. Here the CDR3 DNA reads TGTGCCAGCGCCGTCTCGAACACCGGGGAGCTGTTTTTT. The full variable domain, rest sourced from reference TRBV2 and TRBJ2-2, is EPEVTQTPSHQVTQMGQEVILRCVPISNHLYFYWYRQILGQKVEFLVSFYNNEISEKSEIFDDQFSVERPDGSNFTLKIRSTKLEDSAMYFCASAVSNTGELFFGEGSRLTVL.

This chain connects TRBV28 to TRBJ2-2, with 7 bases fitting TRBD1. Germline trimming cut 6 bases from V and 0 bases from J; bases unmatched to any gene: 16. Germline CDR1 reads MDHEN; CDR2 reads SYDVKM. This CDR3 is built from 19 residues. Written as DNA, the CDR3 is TGTGCCAGCAGCCCTGACAGGGTGAAGTCCCCTTCGAACACCGGGGAGCTGTTTTTT. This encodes CASSPDRVKSPSNTGELFF.